Below, 15 T cell receptor beta chains from the same sample are listed, as sequenced in a study of OX40 agonist ivuxolimab in advanced cancers. Some clones are missing from TCRdb's copy, which holds only in-frame ones; the method was immunoSEQ multiplex PCR. The sample holds about 46,000 clones; roughly 90% are singletons and the top ten take about an eighth. Material: CD4+ or CD8+ T cells sorted from blood, obtained in a trial of the OX40 agonist ivuxolimab. These receptors came from an adult with an advanced solid tumor such as melanoma, head and neck, liver or kidney cancer.

The chain is built from TRBV4-1 and TRBJ1-5; D is possibly TRBD1 (5 bases). This CDR3 is 16 amino acids long. V dropped 2 bases and J dropped 1 base, with 12 bases sitting between them. Germline V gene sequence: CDR1 MGHRA, CDR2 YSYEKL. CDR3 protein: CASSQSPGKSNQPQHF. In DNA, the CDR3 is TGCGCCAGCAGCCAATCCCCAGGGAAGAGCAATCAGCCCCAGCATTTT.

The rearrangement links TRBV2 to TRBJ2-1; D gene ambiguous. The V end was cut by 5 bases, the J end by 2 bases, with 4 bases between. The CDR3 is 12 residues long. CDR1 is SNHLY, CDR2 FYNNEI, per germline. This CDR3 reads CASSLTYNEQFF. For the CDR3, the DNA is TGTGCCAGCAGTCTCACCTACAATGAGCAGTTCTTC.

The V call is TRBV10-3, the J call TRBJ2-2; D may match TRBD1 or TRBD2 (5 bases each). V lost 7 bases and J 2 bases, leaving 14 bases between the germline ends. This CDR3 contains 15 residues. Germline-derived CDR1 and CDR2 are ENHRY and SYGVKD. The CDR3 spells CAITNRDGNTGELFF. In DNA, the CDR3 is TGTGCCATCACTAACCGGGACGGCAACACCGGGGAGCTGTTTTTT.

The V call is TRBV10-3, the J call TRBJ2-3; 7 bases align to TRBD2. CDR1 is ENHRY, CDR2 SYGVKD, per germline. V dropped 6 bases and J dropped 0; count of bases not matched to a gene: 3. The CDR3 totals 14 residues. CDR3 loop: CAIRSSGSTDTQYF. DNA for the CDR3: TGTGCCATCAGGTCTAGCGGAAGCACAGATACGCAGTATTTT.

This chain joins TRBV5-1 and TRBJ1-2, with 9 bases identical to TRBD1. With 5 bases clipped from V and 2 bases from J, the junction kept 4 bases outside the gene matches. The CDR3 extends over 14 amino acids. Germline loops: CDR1 SGHRS, CDR2 YFSETQ. The CDR3 sequence is CASREGQGNYGYTF. The DNA of the CDR3 is TGCGCCAGCAGAGAGGGACAGGGAAACTATGGCTACACCTTC. Complete variable domain (other parts from reference TRBV5-1 and TRBJ1-2): KAGVTQTPRYLIKTRGQQVTLSCSPISGHRSVSWYQQTPGQGLQFLFEYFSETQRNKGNFPGRFSGRQFSNSRSEMNVSTLELGDSALYLCASREGQGNYGYTFGSGTRLTVV.

This clone was recorded only once. J is TRBJ2-2 and V is TRBV6-5, with D hard to call. The CDR3 is made up of 12 amino acids. The V and J ends lost 6 bases and 7 bases respectively, with 9 bases between them. CDR1 and CDR2 from the germline V gene are MNHEY and SVGAGI. This CDR3 reads CASSLDRGELFF. In DNA form, the CDR3 reads TGTGCCAGCAGCTTGGACCGCGGGGAGCTGTTTTTT.

The J gene is TRBJ2-5, the V gene TRBV6-6, with 7 bases aligning to TRBD2. The CDR3 runs 15 residues. CDR1 and CDR2 (germline): MNHNY, SVGAGI (reference sequence). Trimming at V came to 1 base and at J to 5 bases, leaving 7 bases not matched to a gene. The CDR3 here is CASSYWSGEGETQYF. The CDR3 DNA follows: TGTGCCAGCAGTTACTGGTCGGGGGAGGGGGAGACCCAGTACTTC.

The rearrangement links TRBV7-2 to TRBJ1-5, with 8 bases aligning to TRBD1. The germline V gene encodes CDR1 SGHTA and CDR2 FQGNSA. The CDR3 contains 15 residues. V was pared by 5 bases and J by 5 bases, with 8 bases of the junction left unmatched. The CDR3 DNA reads TGTGCCAGCAGCCCCAGGACAGGGAGTTATCAGCCCCAGCATTTT. Its protein product is CASSPRTGSYQPQHF.

V and J are TRBV18 and TRBJ1-1; no clear D gene. V was cut by 2 bases and J by 4 bases, with 5 bases left in between. CDR1 is KGHSH and CDR2 is LQKENI in the germline V gene. The CDR3 is made up of 12 amino acids. The CDR3 sequence: CASSPISTEAFF. CDR3 nucleotides: TGTGCCAGCTCACCAATCTCCACTGAAGCTTTCTTT. Full variable domain (outside the CDR3, taken from reference TRBV18 and TRBJ1-1): NAGVMQNPRHLVRRRGQEARLRCSPMKGHSHVYWYRQLPEEGLKFMVYLQKENIIDESGMPKERFSAEFPKEGPSILRIQQVVRGDSAAYFCASSPISTEAFFGQGTRLTVV.

This chain links TRBV4-2 with TRBJ2-3; D is tentatively TRBD1 or TRBD2 (5 bases each). The CDR3 loop spans 16 amino acids. V was clipped by 1 base and J by 2 bases, with 13 bases between them. Germline V gives CDR1 LGHNA, CDR2 YNFKEQ. In DNA form, the CDR3 reads TGTGCCAGCAGCCAAGTGGGGGAGATTGACACAGATACGCAGTATTTT. It encodes CASSQVGEIDTDTQYF.

Worth noting for this clone: One end of the junction is discordant with germline, which a read error may explain. V is TRBV13 and J is TRBJ2-1; no clear D. The CDR3 has 12 residues. The V gene's germline CDR1 is PRHDT and CDR2 FYEKMQ (reference sequence). DNA for the CDR3: TGTGCCAGCAACTTAGTGGGGAATGAGCAGTTCTTC. This gives the protein CASNLVGNEQFF.

The chain couples TRBV4-3 to TRBJ1-2; D call uncertain. V gave up 0 bases and J gave up 4 bases, with 18 bases separating them. CDR3 length: 17 amino acids. CDR1 LGHNA and CDR2 YSLEER come from the germline V gene. The DNA of the CDR3 is TGCGCCAGCAGCCAAGATCTTTGGCGGTTGGAGCCCTATGGCTACACCTTC. Translating it yields CASSQDLWRLEPYGYTF.

The J gene is TRBJ1-2, the V gene TRBV19; a weak D match, TRBD1 (5 bases). Germline values: CDR1 LNHDA, CDR2 SQIVND (reference sequence). The CDR3 loop spans 13 amino acids. Trimming pared 6 bases from V and 13 bases from J, leaving 21 bases between. CDR3 in DNA: TGTGCCAGTAGGCCTATGGGGCTCCTTCCTACCACCTTC. Its translation is CASRPMGLLPTTF.

The chain uses TRBV4-1 and TRBJ2-7; a possible D gene is TRBD2 (6 bases). V was shortened by 1 base and J by 2 bases, with 18 bases between the two germline ends. Germline V CDR1 and CDR2: MGHRA, YSYEKL. The CDR3 has 17 amino acids. In DNA form, the CDR3 reads TGCGCCAGCAGCCAAGCAGTGACGGGAGAGGTCCCCTACGAGCAGTACTTC. Encoded protein: CASSQAVTGEVPYEQYF.

The J gene is TRBJ2-5, the V gene TRBV7-9; tentative D call: TRBD1 (5 bases). Germline V CDR1 and CDR2: SEHNR, FQNEAQ (reference sequence). The V and J ends lost 1 base and 2 bases respectively, with 17 bases between them. The CDR3 has 17 amino acids. The CDR3 DNA follows: TGTGCCAGCAGCTTAGTCGGGCAGGGAAGTAGACAAGAGACCCAGTACTTC. Protein sequence: CASSLVGQGSRQETQYF.